This T cell receptor beta chain was documented in a study of CD8 T cells in Susac syndrome. The study's findings and limits: It was in TEMRA cells and active patients that Susac CD8+ clonal expansion peaked.

Random hexamers were used to reverse transcribe the RNA input (about 0.45 to 1 ug). An immunoSEQ multiplex PCR generated amplified TCR beta CDR3 products spanning 54 Vbeta and 13 Jbeta. TCRdb reprocessed the immunoSEQ multiplex PCR reads with MiXCR, giving one entry per CDR3 protein. Of about 80,000 distinct CDR3 sequences listed, nearly 95% were seen once; the top ten hold roughly 0.88%. Sequencing of TCR beta was performed on blood CD8+ and CD4+ T cells. While CD8+ and CD4+ T cells were isolated negatively, TEMRA cells were enriched by FACS. As to this clonotype: Its antigen remains unidentified.

The germline V gene encodes CDR1 SEHNR and CDR2 FQNEAQ (reference sequence). J was trimmed by 6 bases and V by 8 bases; bases with no gene match: 7. This CDR3 spans 13 amino acids. What was sequenced was CD8+ T cells from PBMCs. This TCR derives from a human donor with Susac syndrome. V and J are TRBV7-9 and TRBJ1-5; 7 bases align to TRBD1. The CDR3 sequence is CASQDREGQPQHF. The CDR3 nucleotides read TGTGCCAGCCAAGACAGGGAAGGTCAGCCCCAGCATTTT.